Listed below are T cell receptor beta chains from one sample, sequenced in a study of cytomegalovirus exposure and HLA in healthy donors. Produced via immunoSEQ multiplex PCR; TCRdb's table is partial and in-frame only. The table shows about 210,000 clones, with roughly 81% occurring only once. What was sequenced was PBMCs. The receptors here all came from a girl aged 2 to 9 in good health and CMV-seronegative. The CDR3 runs from the conserved cysteine through the conserved F or W. A D gene is named only where the DNA matches it firmly. Not all rows give a size; the values are once, few, many and, for expanded clones, a class.

d_call: NA; v_call: TRBV30; j_call: TRBJ1-2; clone_size: NA; cdr3_aa: CAWSGSGPGYGYTF; cdr3_nt: TGTGCCTGGAGTGGTAGTGGACCGGGATATGGCTACACCTTC
d_call: TRBD1; v_call: TRBV5-6; j_call: TRBJ1-1; clone_size: NA; cdr3_aa: CASSSGQGARTEAFF; cdr3_nt: TGTGCCAGCAGCTCAGGACAGGGGGCGCGGACTGAAGCTTTCTTT
d_call: NA; v_call: TRBV7-9; j_call: TRBJ2-7; clone_size: NA; cdr3_aa: CASSPMYGGGQEQYF; cdr3_nt: TGTGCCAGCAGCCCTATGTATGGCGGGGGCCAGGAGCAGTACTTC
d_call: TRBD1; v_call: TRBV6-5; j_call: TRBJ1-3; clone_size: NA; cdr3_aa: CASRFTGGANTIYF; cdr3_nt: TGTGCCAGCAGGTTCACAGGGGGCGCGAACACCATATATTTT
d_call: TRBD2; v_call: TRBV5-1; j_call: TRBJ2-7; clone_size: NA; cdr3_aa: CASSFTPTGLAGEQYF; cdr3_nt: TGCGCCAGCAGCTTCACCCCTACAGGACTAGCGGGGGAGCAGTACTTC
d_call: NA; v_call: TRBV6-1; j_call: TRBJ2-3; clone_size: few; cdr3_aa: CASSEVRTDTQYF; cdr3_nt: TGTGCCAGCAGTGAGGTTAGAACAGATACGCAGTATTTT
d_call: TRBD2; v_call: TRBV6-1; j_call: TRBJ2-4; clone_size: NA; cdr3_aa: CACQSGGENIQYF; cdr3_nt: TGTGCCTGCCAAAGCGGGGGGGAAAACATTCAGTACTTC
d_call: TRBD2; v_call: TRBV5-1; j_call: TRBJ2-1; clone_size: NA; cdr3_aa: CASSFRGGDYNEQFF; cdr3_nt: TGCGCCAGCAGCTTCCGCGGGGGGGATTACAATGAGCAGTTCTTC
d_call: NA; v_call: TRBV5-1; j_call: TRBJ2-2; clone_size: NA; cdr3_aa: CASSLSQRAGELFF; cdr3_nt: TGCGCCAGCAGCTTATCCCAGCGAGCCGGGGAGCTGTTTTTT
d_call: NA; v_call: TRBV6-1; j_call: TRBJ2-1; clone_size: NA; cdr3_aa: CASSGRQGSVGGGRTNEQFF; cdr3_nt: TGTGCCAGCAGTGGGCGACAGGGTTCGGTCGGTGGCGGGAGGACCAATGAGCAGTTCTTC
d_call: NA; v_call: TRBV9; j_call: TRBJ2-7; clone_size: NA; cdr3_aa: CASSPGHSYEQYF; cdr3_nt: TGTGCCAGCAGCCCCGGACACTCCTACGAGCAGTACTTC
d_call: NA; v_call: TRBV29-1; j_call: TRBJ2-1; clone_size: NA; cdr3_aa: CSVDLTDLSYNEQFF; cdr3_nt: TGCAGCGTTGATTTGACAGACCTCTCCTACAATGAGCAGTTCTTC
d_call: NA; v_call: TRBV5-1; j_call: TRBJ2-1; clone_size: once; cdr3_aa: CASSLGFGSSYNEQFF; cdr3_nt: TGCGCCAGCAGCTTGGGGTTCGGGAGCTCCTACAATGAGCAGTTCTTC
d_call: TRBD2; v_call: TRBV28; j_call: TRBJ2-2; clone_size: NA; cdr3_aa: CASSWVAGGGTGELFF; cdr3_nt: TGTGCCAGCAGTTGGGTAGCGGGAGGGGGCACCGGGGAGCTGTTTTTT
d_call: NA; v_call: TRBV9; j_call: TRBJ1-2; clone_size: NA; cdr3_aa: CASSVGVLGYTF; cdr3_nt: TGTGCCAGCAGCGTAGGCGTGCTTGGCTACACCTTC
d_call: NA; v_call: TRBV29-1; j_call: TRBJ1-1; clone_size: NA; cdr3_aa: CSVGFRDKAFF; cdr3_nt: TGCAGCGTTGGGTTCCGGGACAAAGCTTTCTTT
d_call: NA; v_call: TRBV19; j_call: TRBJ2-3; clone_size: NA; cdr3_aa: CASSIGGVVPSTDTQYF; cdr3_nt: TGTGCCAGTAGTATAGGGGGAGTAGTCCCGAGCACAGATACGCAGTATTTT
d_call: TRBD1; v_call: TRBV29-1; j_call: TRBJ2-1; clone_size: NA; cdr3_aa: CSAEGQGVYNEQFF; cdr3_nt: TGCAGCGCCGAAGGACAGGGGGTGTACAATGAGCAGTTCTTC
d_call: NA; v_call: TRBV25-1; j_call: TRBJ2-5; clone_size: NA; cdr3_aa: CASSPSTPGGQETQYF; cdr3_nt: TGTGCCAGCAGTCCATCAACCCCAGGGGGGCAAGAGACCCAGTACTTC
d_call: NA; v_call: TRBV20-1; j_call: TRBJ2-7; clone_size: NA; cdr3_aa: CSAWDTYEQYF; cdr3_nt: TGCAGTGCCTGGGACACCTACGAGCAGTACTTC
d_call: TRBD1; v_call: TRBV7-2; j_call: TRBJ2-7; clone_size: NA; cdr3_aa: CASSLQGESYEQYF; cdr3_nt: TGTGCCAGCAGCTTACAGGGGGAATCCTACGAGCAGTACTTC
d_call: NA; v_call: TRBV4-2; j_call: TRBJ2-2; clone_size: NA; cdr3_aa: CASSQDNGNGELFF; cdr3_nt: TGTGCCAGCAGCCAAGATAACGGGAACGGGGAGCTGTTTTTT
d_call: TRBD1; v_call: TRBV5-1; j_call: TRBJ1-3; clone_size: NA; cdr3_aa: CASSSAAGQGVGNTIYF; cdr3_nt: TGCGCCAGCAGCAGTGCGGCGGGACAGGGGGTTGGAAACACCATATATTTT
d_call: TRBD1; v_call: TRBV6-5; j_call: TRBJ2-3; clone_size: NA; cdr3_aa: CASSSGQPTDTQYF; cdr3_nt: TGTGCCAGCAGTTCGGGACAGCCCACAGATACGCAGTATTTT
d_call: NA; v_call: TRBV30; j_call: TRBJ2-3; clone_size: NA; cdr3_aa: CTWSGTGKRTDTQYF; cdr3_nt: TGTACCTGGAGTGGTACAGGGAAAAGGACAGATACGCAGTATTTT
d_call: NA; v_call: TRBV7-8; j_call: TRBJ2-5; clone_size: NA; cdr3_aa: CASSLDLGPQYF; cdr3_nt: TGTGCCAGCAGCTTAGATTTGGGCCCCCAGTACTTC
d_call: NA; v_call: TRBV5-1; j_call: TRBJ2-5; clone_size: NA; cdr3_aa: CASSSPPGETQYF; cdr3_nt: TGCGCCAGCAGCTCGCCCCCAGGGGAGACCCAGTACTTC
d_call: NA; v_call: TRBV7-6; j_call: TRBJ2-7; clone_size: NA; cdr3_aa: CASCRSAVCYEQYF; cdr3_nt: TGTGCCAGCTGTCGGTCAGCGGTTTGCTACGAGCAGTACTTC
d_call: NA; v_call: TRBV27; j_call: TRBJ1-2; clone_size: NA; cdr3_aa: CASSLWTNYGYTF; cdr3_nt: TGTGCCAGCAGTTTATGGACAAACTATGGCTACACCTTC
d_call: NA; v_call: TRBV5-1; j_call: TRBJ1-5; clone_size: NA; cdr3_aa: CASSLEGGSQPQHF; cdr3_nt: TGCGCCAGCAGCTTGGAAGGGGGAAGTCAGCCCCAGCATTTT
d_call: TRBD2; v_call: TRBV30; j_call: TRBJ2-4; clone_size: NA; cdr3_aa: CAWSVGRTSGRVAPENIQYF; cdr3_nt: TGTGCCTGGAGTGTAGGACGGACTAGCGGGAGAGTTGCCCCGGAAAACATTCAGTACTTC
d_call: NA; v_call: TRBV6-1; j_call: TRBJ1-4; clone_size: NA; cdr3_aa: CASSSGEKLFF; cdr3_nt: TGTGCCAGCAGTTCGGGTGAAAAACTGTTTTTT
d_call: NA; v_call: TRBV25-1; j_call: TRBJ1-1; clone_size: NA; cdr3_aa: CASPTGGRKDTEAFF; cdr3_nt: TGTGCCAGCCCCACGGGGGGACGAAAGGACACTGAAGCTTTCTTT
d_call: NA; v_call: TRBV12-5; j_call: TRBJ2-7; clone_size: once; cdr3_aa: CATGTLAYEQYF; cdr3_nt: TGTGCTACCGGGACACTCGCCTACGAGCAGTACTTC
d_call: NA; v_call: TRBV6-1; j_call: TRBJ2-7; clone_size: NA; cdr3_aa: CASSARDTTYEQYF; cdr3_nt: TGTGCCAGCAGTGCTCGGGACACTACCTACGAGCAGTACTTC
d_call: TRBD2; v_call: TRBV6-5; j_call: TRBJ2-5; clone_size: NA; cdr3_aa: CASSYSTGAGGETQYF; cdr3_nt: TGTGCCAGCAGTTACTCCACGGGGGCGGGAGGGGAGACCCAGTACTTC
d_call: TRBD1; v_call: TRBV6-5; j_call: TRBJ2-7; clone_size: NA; cdr3_aa: CASSYRDRGPYEQYF; cdr3_nt: TGTGCCAGCAGTTACCGAGACAGGGGGCCATACGAGCAGTACTTC
d_call: TRBD1; v_call: TRBV14; j_call: TRBJ1-2; clone_size: NA; cdr3_aa: CASSRRTGALLNYGYTF; cdr3_nt: TGTGCCAGCAGCCGGCGGACAGGGGCTCTCCTTAACTATGGCTACACCTTC
d_call: NA; v_call: TRBV29-1; j_call: TRBJ1-2; clone_size: NA; cdr3_aa: CSVMRGAYGYTF; cdr3_nt: TGCAGCGTAATGCGGGGGGCCTATGGCTACACCTTC
d_call: TRBD2; v_call: TRBV4-2; j_call: TRBJ2-1; clone_size: NA; cdr3_aa: CASNPTSGTYNEQFF; cdr3_nt: TGTGCCAGCAACCCGACTAGCGGGACCTACAATGAGCAGTTCTTC
d_call: NA; v_call: TRBV2; j_call: TRBJ2-1; clone_size: NA; cdr3_aa: CASSGGPGSLGEQFF; cdr3_nt: TGTGCCAGCAGTGGGGGGCCGGGGTCGTTGGGTGAGCAGTTCTTC